Below are 10 T cell receptor beta chains sequenced from a single sample in a study of Ad26.COV2.S vaccination and SARS-CoV-2 variants (dated by TCRdb to the early 2020s). To prepare the library, the immunoSEQ multiplex PCR assay was applied. Sourced from immuneACCESS, this table was stored by TCRdb with only in-frame sequences that have V and J called. A share of the clones is absent; for the studies checked, an unresolved V gene accounts for under half, and the remainder has no known explanation. The sample table lists roughly 320,000 clones, roughly 86% of them with a count of one. The ten top clones hold 1.5% to 2% of the sample. Explained via the paper, the treatment or condition label denotes: some 19 received Ad26.COV2.S at low or high dose, single or two shots; roughly 5 received placebo; per-sample allocation not given. For vaccine and placebo recipients, the sequenced repertoires came from samples collected on day 63 after the first injection.

The sample in question was peripheral blood, obtained in a trial of Ad26.COV2.S vaccine versus placebo. These receptors were taken from a person aged 18-60 years who received the Ad26.COV2.S COVID-19 vaccine or a placebo.

This rearrangement joins TRBV6-2 or TRBV6-3 to TRBJ1-1; D is possibly TRBD1 (5 bases). V was trimmed by 4 bases and J by 5 bases, leaving 11 bases between them. This CDR3 has 13 residues. CDR1 and CDR2 (germline): MNHEY, SVGEGT. In nucleotides, the CDR3 is TGTGCCAGCAGTTTGGACATGGGAACTGAAGCTTTCTTT. Translation gives CASSLDMGTEAFF.

This chain links TRBV18 with TRBJ1-6, with D unclear. The germline V gene has CDR1 KGHSH and CDR2 LQKENI. The CDR3 runs 14 residues. Deletions cut 6 bases from V and 0 bases from J, with 6 bases between. Here the CDR3 DNA reads TGTGCCAGCTCCCAAAACTCCTATAATTCACCCCTCCACTTT. Its protein is CASSQNSYNSPLHF.

J is TRBJ1-3 and V is TRBV19; TRBD1 matches 7 bases. CDR1 LNHDA and CDR2 SQIVND come from the germline V gene (reference sequence). After removal of 2 bases from V and 1 base from J, the junction contained 2 bases not matched to a gene. CDR3 length: 15 amino acids. The CDR3 region has the DNA TGTGCCAGTAGTATATCGACAGGGTCTGGAAACACCATATATTTT. This translates into CASSISTGSGNTIYF.

In its sample, this clone was seen once. The V and J genes are TRBV10-3 and TRBJ1-6, with D unclear. This CDR3 is built from 15 residues. Per germline, CDR1 ENHRY and CDR2 SYGVKD. The V end lost 3 bases, the J end lost 3 bases, and 9 bases lay between the germline ends. DNA of the CDR3: TGTGCCATCAGTGACAGTGAGATCTATAATTCACCCCTCCACTTT. Translated: CAISDSEIYNSPLHF.

The rearrangement uses TRBV6-5 and TRBJ2-2; D may be TRBD2 (6 bases). This CDR3 contains 13 residues. Germline values: CDR1 MNHEY, CDR2 SVGAGI. Trimming pared 8 bases from V and 4 bases from J, leaving 11 bases between. The CDR3 nucleotides read TGTGCCAGCCCCCTCGGGGGCACCGGGGAGCTGTTTTTT. Translating it yields CASPLGGTGELFF.

The chain couples TRBV19 to TRBJ2-3; D not certain. V dropped 6 bases and J dropped 4 bases, with 8 bases sitting between them. CDR1 is LNHDA, CDR2 SQIVND, per germline (reference sequence). This CDR3 spans 12 amino acids. CDR3 bases: TGTGCCAGTAGGGATAGGCCAGATACGCAGTATTTT. Translating it yields CASRDRPDTQYF.

V is TRBV7-9 and J is TRBJ1-5; D is ambiguous. Trimming cost V 3 bases and J 7 bases, with 10 bases left between them. CDR1 SEHNR and CDR2 FQNEAQ come from the germline V gene (reference sequence). The CDR3 spans 13 residues. The CDR3 loop is CASSFNGEQPQHF. In DNA, the CDR3 is TGTGCCAGCAGCTTTAATGGGGAGCAGCCCCAGCATTTT.

The chain uses TRBV5-4 and TRBJ2-3, with a possible D match to TRBD2 (6 bases). This CDR3 is built from 15 residues. In germline, CDR1 is SGHNT, CDR2 YYREEE (reference sequence). Trimming removed 1 base at V and 2 bases at J, with 11 bases between. The CDR3 loop reads CASSLWDLYTDTQYF. The DNA of the CDR3 is TGTGCCAGCAGCTTGTGGGACTTATACACAGATACGCAGTATTTT.

This chain links TRBV5-1 with TRBJ2-7; D remains ambiguous. Germline V gene sequence: CDR1 SGHRS, CDR2 YFSETQ. The CDR3 runs to 14 residues. V gave up 0 bases and J gave up 4 bases, with 11 bases separating them. The CDR3 DNA follows: TGCGCCAGCAGCTTGGCGGCCGCCGGATACGAGCAGTACTTC. Residues: CASSLAAAGYEQYF.

The DNA of the CDR3 is TGTGCCAGCAGCTGGGGACAGGGGGGCGCCTATGGCTACACCTTC. Translating gives CASSWGQGGAYGYTF. The genes are TRBV5-4 and TRBJ1-2; 11 bases are shared with TRBD1. In germline, CDR1 is SGHNT, CDR2 YYREEE (reference sequence). After removal of 3 bases from V and 4 bases from J, the junction contained 5 bases not matched to a gene. The CDR3 length is 15 residues.